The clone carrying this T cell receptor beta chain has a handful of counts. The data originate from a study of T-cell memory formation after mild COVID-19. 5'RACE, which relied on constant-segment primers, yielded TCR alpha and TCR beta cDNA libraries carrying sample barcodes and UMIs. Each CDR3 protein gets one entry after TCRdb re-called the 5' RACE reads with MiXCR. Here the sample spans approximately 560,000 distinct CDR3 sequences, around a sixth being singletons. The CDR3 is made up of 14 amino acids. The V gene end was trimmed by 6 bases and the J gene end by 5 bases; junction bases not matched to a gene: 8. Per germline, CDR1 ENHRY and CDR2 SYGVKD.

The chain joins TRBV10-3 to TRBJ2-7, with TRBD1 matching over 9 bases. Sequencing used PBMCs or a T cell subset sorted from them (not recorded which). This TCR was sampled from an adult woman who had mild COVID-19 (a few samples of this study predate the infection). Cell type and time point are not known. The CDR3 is CAISLGQGVDEQYF. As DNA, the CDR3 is TGTGCCATCAGCCTGGGACAGGGTGTCGACGAGCAGTACTTC.